The 9 T cell receptor beta chains in this list originate from one sample, sequenced in a study of T cell responses to AZD1222 COVID-19 vaccine. TCRdb keeps only in-frame clones here, not all; method: immunoSEQ multiplex PCR. The data hold over 120,000 clones, with 92% observed a single time. The material sequenced was peripheral blood, taken 28 days after the second AZD1222 dose. The receptor set was obtained from an adult who received the AZD1222 COVID-19 vaccine.

This chain links TRBV5-1 with TRBJ2-7; 13 nucleotides agree with TRBD2. Germline V gives CDR1 SGHRS, CDR2 YFSETQ. The ends lost 4 bases at V and 2 bases at J; junction bases unmatched: 6. This CDR3 has 16 amino acids. CDR3 DNA: TGCGCCAGCAGCCCGGAAGGGACTAGCGGGACCTACGAGCAGTACTTC. As protein: CASSPEGTSGTYEQYF.

The rearrangement joins TRBV19 to TRBJ2-2, with 7 positions matching TRBD2. The V gene end was trimmed by 3 bases and the J gene end by 3 bases; junction bases not matched to a gene: 7. The CDR3 contains 16 residues. Looked up from germline, CDR1 is LNHDA and CDR2 is SQIVND (reference sequence). The CDR3 coding sequence is TGTGCCAGTAGTATGGTGGGAGGGCCTTACACCGGGGAGCTGTTTTTT. The encoded protein is CASSMVGGPYTGELFF.

The chain couples TRBV14 to TRBJ1-6; no clear D gene. Trimming cost V 5 bases and J 6 bases, with 17 bases left between them. CDR3 length: 16 amino acids. CDR1 and CDR2 from the germline V gene are SGHDN and FVKESK. CDR3 bases: TGTGCCAGCAGCGCCCGTTTAACCCTTCGTAATTCACCCCTCCACTTT. Protein: CASSARLTLRNSPLHF.

The chain uses TRBV4-2 and TRBJ2-1; 9 nucleotides line up with TRBD2. The J segment lost 4 bases and the V segment lost 0 bases, leaving 4 bases of the junction unmatched. This CDR3 comprises 16 residues. CDR1 and CDR2 from the germline V gene are LGHNA and YNFKEQ. The CDR3 coding sequence is TGTGCCAGCAGCCAAGAAGCTAGCGGGACTTACAATGAGCAGTTCTTC. Its translation: CASSQEASGTYNEQFF.

The chain links TRBV4-2 to TRBJ1-2, with a weak D call TRBD1 (5 bases). Germline V CDR1 and CDR2: LGHNA, YNFKEQ. The CDR3 is made up of 12 amino acids. Trimming removed 0 bases from V and 8 bases from J, with 7 bases in between. The CDR3 nucleotides are TGTGCCAGCAGCCAAGATGGGGCCGGCTACACCTTC. It translates to CASSQDGAGYTF.

This sequence joins TRBV6-5 and TRBJ1-2, with TRBD1 identical over 7 bases. With V trimmed by 6 bases and J by 4 bases, 5 bases remained unmatched. Germline assignment: CDR1 MNHEY and CDR2 SVGAGI. The CDR3 loop spans 13 amino acids. The DNA of the CDR3 is TGTGCCAGCAGGTCGGGACAGACCTATGGCTACACCTTC. Its protein product is CASRSGQTYGYTF.

This clone is a singleton in its sample. The chain recombines TRBV19 with TRBJ1-4; 9 positions agree with TRBD1. CDR1 and CDR2 (germline): LNHDA, SQIVND (reference sequence). There are 14 residues in the CDR3. Losses at the gene ends were 7 bases for V and 8 bases for J; bases not matched to a gene: 8. CDR3 protein: CASTPTGGAEKLFF. In DNA form, the CDR3 reads TGTGCCAGTACCCCGACAGGGGGTGCCGAAAAACTGTTTTTT.

This chain uses TRBV28 with TRBJ2-5; 8 bases map to TRBD1. J was trimmed by 2 bases and V by 5 bases; bases with no gene match: 4. Germline V gene sequence: CDR1 MDHEN, CDR2 SYDVKM. The CDR3 extends over 14 amino acids. This CDR3 is CASSTYRGQETQYF. Here the CDR3 DNA reads TGTGCCAGCAGTACTTACAGGGGGCAAGAGACCCAGTACTTC.

V and J are TRBV28 and TRBJ1-1; 8 bases agree with TRBD1. There are 14 residues in the CDR3. Trimming at V came to 6 bases and at J to 5 bases, leaving 8 bases not matched to a gene. Germline assignment: CDR1 MDHEN and CDR2 SYDVKM. CDR3 sequence: CASRSIRGQTEAFF. The CDR3 bases are TGTGCCAGCAGGAGCATCAGGGGGCAAACTGAAGCTTTCTTT.